The text below deals with one T cell receptor beta chain. The entry originates in a study of blood T cell repertoires in COVID-19. The assay was immunoSEQ multiplex PCR, and TCRdb's table has in-frame clones only and misses some. Of approximately 200,000 clones in the sample, roughly 77% were seen once. Followed over time, Seattle patients had been enrolled while infection was active. Source material: peripheral blood. The sequence came from a woman of 80 years or more with COVID-19, enrolled during active disease.

The CDR3 coding sequence is TGCGCCAGCAGCCAAGACTGGGACAGCTATAATTCACCCCTCCACTTT. Its translation is CASSQDWDSYNSPLHF. The chain couples TRBV4-3 to TRBJ1-6, with 7 positions matching TRBD1. CDR1 and CDR2 (germline): LGHNA, YSLEER. The CDR3 covers 16 residues. With 0 bases clipped from V and 3 bases from J, the junction kept 2 bases outside the gene matches.